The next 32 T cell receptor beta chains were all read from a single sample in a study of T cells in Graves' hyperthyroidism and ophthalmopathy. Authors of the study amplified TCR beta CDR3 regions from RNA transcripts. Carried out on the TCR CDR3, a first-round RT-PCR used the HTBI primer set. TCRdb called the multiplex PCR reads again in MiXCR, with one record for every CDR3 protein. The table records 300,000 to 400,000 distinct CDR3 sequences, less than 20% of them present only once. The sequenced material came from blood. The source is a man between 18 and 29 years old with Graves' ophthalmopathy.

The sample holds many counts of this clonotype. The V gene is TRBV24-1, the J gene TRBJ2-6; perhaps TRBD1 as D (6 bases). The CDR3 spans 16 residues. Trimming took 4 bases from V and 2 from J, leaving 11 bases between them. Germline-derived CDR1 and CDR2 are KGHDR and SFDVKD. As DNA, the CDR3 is TGTGCCACCAGTGACAGGGGCGGTGCTGGGGCCAACGTCCTGACTTTC. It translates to CATSDRGGAGANVLTF.

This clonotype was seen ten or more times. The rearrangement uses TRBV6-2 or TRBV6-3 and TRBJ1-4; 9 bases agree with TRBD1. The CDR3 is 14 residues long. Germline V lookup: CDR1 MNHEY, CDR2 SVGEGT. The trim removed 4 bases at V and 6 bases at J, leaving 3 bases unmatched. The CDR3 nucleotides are TGTGCCAGCAGTTGGACAGGGGCGGATGAAAAACTGTTTTTT. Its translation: CASSWTGADEKLFF.

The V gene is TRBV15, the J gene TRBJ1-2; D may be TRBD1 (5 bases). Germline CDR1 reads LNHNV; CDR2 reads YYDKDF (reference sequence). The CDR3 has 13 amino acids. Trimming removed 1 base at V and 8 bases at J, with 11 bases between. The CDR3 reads CATSRALGLGYTF. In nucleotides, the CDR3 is TGTGCCACCAGCAGAGCCTTGGGGCTAGGCTACACCTTC.

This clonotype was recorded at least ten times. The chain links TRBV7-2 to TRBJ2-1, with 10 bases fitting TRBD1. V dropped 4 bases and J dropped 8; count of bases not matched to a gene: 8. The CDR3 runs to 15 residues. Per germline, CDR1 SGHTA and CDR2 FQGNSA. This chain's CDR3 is CASSSLGQGEYEQFF. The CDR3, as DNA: TGTGCCAGCAGCTCTCTAGGACAGGGGGAATATGAGCAGTTCTTC. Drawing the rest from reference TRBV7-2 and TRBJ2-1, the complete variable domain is GAGVSQSPSNKVTEKGKDVELRCDPISGHTALYWYRQSLGQGLEFLIYFQGNSAPDKSGLPSDRFSAERTGGSVSTLTIQRTQQEDSAVYLCASSSLGQGEYEQFFGPGTRLTVL.

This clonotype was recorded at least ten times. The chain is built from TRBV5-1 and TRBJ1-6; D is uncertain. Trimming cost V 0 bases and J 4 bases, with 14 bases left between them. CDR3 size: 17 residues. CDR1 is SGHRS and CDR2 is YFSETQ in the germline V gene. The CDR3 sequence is CASSLVSGPGYNSPLHF. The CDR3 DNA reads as TGCGCCAGCAGCTTGGTGTCAGGCCCTGGATATAATTCACCCCTCCACTTT. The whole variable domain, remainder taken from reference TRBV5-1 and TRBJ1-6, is KAGVTQTPRYLIKTRGQQVTLSCSPISGHRSVSWYQQTPGQGLQFLFEYFSETQRNKGNFPGRFSGRQFSNSRSEMNVSTLELGDSALYLCASSLVSGPGYNSPLHFGNGTRLTVT.

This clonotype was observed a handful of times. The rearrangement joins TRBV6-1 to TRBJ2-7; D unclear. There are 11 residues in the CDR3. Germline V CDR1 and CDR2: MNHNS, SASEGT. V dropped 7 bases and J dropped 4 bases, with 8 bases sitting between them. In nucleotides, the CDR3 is TGTGCCAGCAAGGGAAATTACGAGCAGTACTTC. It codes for CASKGNYEQYF.

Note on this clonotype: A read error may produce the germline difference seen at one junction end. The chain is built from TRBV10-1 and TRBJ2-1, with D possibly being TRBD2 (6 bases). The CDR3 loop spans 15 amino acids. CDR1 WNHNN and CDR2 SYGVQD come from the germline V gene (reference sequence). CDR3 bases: TGCGCCAGCAGTGGGGGGGAATTCTCCTGCAATGAGCAGTTCTTC. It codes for CASSGGEFSCNEQFF.

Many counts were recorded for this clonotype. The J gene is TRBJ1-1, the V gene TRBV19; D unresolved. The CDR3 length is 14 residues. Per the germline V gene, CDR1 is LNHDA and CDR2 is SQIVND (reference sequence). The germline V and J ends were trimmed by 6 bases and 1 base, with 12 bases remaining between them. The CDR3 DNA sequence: TGTGCCAGTAGCCCCAGCTTGGGGAACACTGAAGCTTTCTTT. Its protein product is CASSPSLGNTEAFF. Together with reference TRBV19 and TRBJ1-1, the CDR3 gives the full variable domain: DGGITQSPKYLFRKEGQNVTLSCEQNLNHDAMYWYRQDPGQGLRLIYYSQIVNDFQKGDIAEGYSVSREKKESFPLTVTSAQKNPTAFYLCASSPSLGNTEAFFGQGTRLTVV.

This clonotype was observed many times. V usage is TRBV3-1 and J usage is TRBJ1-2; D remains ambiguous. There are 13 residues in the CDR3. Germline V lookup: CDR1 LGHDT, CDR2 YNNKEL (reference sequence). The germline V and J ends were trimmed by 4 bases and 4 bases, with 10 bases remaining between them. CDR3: CASSREVGYGYTF. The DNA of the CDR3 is TGTGCCAGCAGCCGGGAGGTCGGCTATGGCTACACCTTC.

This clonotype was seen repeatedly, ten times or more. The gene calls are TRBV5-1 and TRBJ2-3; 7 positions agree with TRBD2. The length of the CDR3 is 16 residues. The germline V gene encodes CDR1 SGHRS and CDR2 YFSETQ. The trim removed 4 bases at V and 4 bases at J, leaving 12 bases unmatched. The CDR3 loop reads CASSPGLVGFADTQYF. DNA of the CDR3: TGCGCCAGCAGCCCTGGACTAGTCGGTTTCGCAGATACGCAGTATTTT.

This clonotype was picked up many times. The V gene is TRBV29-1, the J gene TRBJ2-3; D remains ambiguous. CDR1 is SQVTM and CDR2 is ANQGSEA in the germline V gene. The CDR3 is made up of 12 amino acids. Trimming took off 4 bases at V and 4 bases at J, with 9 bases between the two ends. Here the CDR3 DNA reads TGCAGCGTTGGCAGCGAGGCAGATACGCAGTATTTT. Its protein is CSVGSEADTQYF.

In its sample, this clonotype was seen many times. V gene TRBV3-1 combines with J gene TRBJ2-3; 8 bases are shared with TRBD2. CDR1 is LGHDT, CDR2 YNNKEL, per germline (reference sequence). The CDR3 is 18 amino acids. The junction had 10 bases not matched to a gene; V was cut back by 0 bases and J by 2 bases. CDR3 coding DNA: TGTGCCAGCAGCCAAGATTATTACGCGGGGGGTATCACAGATACGCAGTATTTT. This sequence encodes CASSQDYYAGGITDTQYF.

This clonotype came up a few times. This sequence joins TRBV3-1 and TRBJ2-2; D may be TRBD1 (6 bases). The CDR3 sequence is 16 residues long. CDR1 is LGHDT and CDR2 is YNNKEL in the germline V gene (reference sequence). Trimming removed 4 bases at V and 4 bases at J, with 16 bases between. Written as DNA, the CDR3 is TGTGCCAGCAGCCCTGGACAGACGCCATCCACCGGGGAGCTGTTTTTT. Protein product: CASSPGQTPSTGELFF. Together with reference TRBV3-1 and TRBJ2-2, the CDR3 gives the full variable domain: DTAVSQTPKYLVTQMGNDKSIKCEQNLGHDTMYWYKQDSKKFLKIMFSYNNKELIINETVPNRFSPKSPDKAHLNLHINSLELGDSAVYFCASSPGQTPSTGELFFGEGSRLTVL.

The CDR3 protein is CASSLSENYGYTF. The CDR3 nucleotides are TGTGCCAGCAGCTTGAGCGAGAACTATGGCTACACCTTC. This chain connects TRBV7-8 to TRBJ1-2; no clear D gene. This CDR3 spans 13 amino acids. CDR1 and CDR2 (germline): SGHVS, FQNEAQ. V was cut by 3 bases and J by 2 bases, with 7 bases left in between.

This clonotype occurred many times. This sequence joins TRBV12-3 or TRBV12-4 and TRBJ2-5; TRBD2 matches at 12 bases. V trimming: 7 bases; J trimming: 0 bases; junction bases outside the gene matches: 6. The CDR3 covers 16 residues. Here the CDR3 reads CASKSGLAGNQETQYF. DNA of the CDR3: TGTGCCAGCAAATCCGGACTAGCGGGGAACCAAGAGACCCAGTACTTC.

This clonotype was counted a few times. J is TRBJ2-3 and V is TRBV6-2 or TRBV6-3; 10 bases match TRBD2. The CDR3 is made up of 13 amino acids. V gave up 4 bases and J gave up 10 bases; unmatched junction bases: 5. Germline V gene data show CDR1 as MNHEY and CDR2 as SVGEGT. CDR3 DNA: TGTGCCAGCAGTTCCGGGACTAGCGTAGCGCAGTATTTT. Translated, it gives CASSSGTSVAQYF.

DNA for the CDR3: TGTGCCAGCAGTTTGGCAGGACGAAGCTCCTACGAGCAGTACTTC. It translates to CASSLAGRSSYEQYF. J is TRBJ2-7 and V is TRBV28; D unclear. This CDR3 has 15 amino acids. Per the germline V gene, CDR1 is MDHEN and CDR2 is SYDVKM. V lost 3 bases, J lost 0 bases, and 12 bases lay in between.

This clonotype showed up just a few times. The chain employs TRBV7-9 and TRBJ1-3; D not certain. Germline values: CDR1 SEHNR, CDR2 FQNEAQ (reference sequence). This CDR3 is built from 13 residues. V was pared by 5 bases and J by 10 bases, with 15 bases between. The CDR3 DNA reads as TGTGCCAGCAGCCCTACCATCCAAGTTACCATATATTTT. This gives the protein CASSPTIQVTIYF.

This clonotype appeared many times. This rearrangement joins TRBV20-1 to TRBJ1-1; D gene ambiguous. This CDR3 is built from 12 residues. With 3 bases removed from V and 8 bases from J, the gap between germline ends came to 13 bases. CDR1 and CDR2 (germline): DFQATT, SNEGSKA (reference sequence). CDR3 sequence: CSASRTQYEAFF. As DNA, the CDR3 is TGCAGTGCTAGTAGAACACAGTACGAAGCTTTCTTT.

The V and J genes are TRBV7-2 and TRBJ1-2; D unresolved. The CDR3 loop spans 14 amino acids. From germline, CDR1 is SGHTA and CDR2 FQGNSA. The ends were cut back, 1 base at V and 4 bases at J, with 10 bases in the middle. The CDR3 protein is CASSLEGSTYGYTF. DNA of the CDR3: TGTGCCAGCAGCTTAGAGGGATCCACCTATGGCTACACCTTC.

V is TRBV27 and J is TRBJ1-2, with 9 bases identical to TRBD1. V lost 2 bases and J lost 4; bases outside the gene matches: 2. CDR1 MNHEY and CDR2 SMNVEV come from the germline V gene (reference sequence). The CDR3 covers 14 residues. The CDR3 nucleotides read TGTGCCAGCAGTTTACAGGACAGGGGCTATGGCTACACCTTC. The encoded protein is CASSLQDRGYGYTF.

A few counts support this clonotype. The CDR3 loop is CASSLATSGDNEQFF. The CDR3 DNA is TGTGCCAGCAGCTTGGCGACTAGCGGGGACAATGAGCAGTTCTTC. This sequence joins TRBV11-1 and TRBJ2-1, with 11 positions matching TRBD2. Germline CDR1 SGHAT, CDR2 FQDESV (reference sequence). The trim removed 3 bases at V and 5 bases at J, leaving 3 bases unmatched. The CDR3 sequence is 15 residues long.

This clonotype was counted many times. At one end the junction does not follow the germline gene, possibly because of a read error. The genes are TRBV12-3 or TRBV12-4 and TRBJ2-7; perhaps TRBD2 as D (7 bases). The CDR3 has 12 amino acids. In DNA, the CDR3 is TGTGCCAGCAGTTTCCCGGGGGCGGGGGCCGACTTC. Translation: CASSFPGAGADF.

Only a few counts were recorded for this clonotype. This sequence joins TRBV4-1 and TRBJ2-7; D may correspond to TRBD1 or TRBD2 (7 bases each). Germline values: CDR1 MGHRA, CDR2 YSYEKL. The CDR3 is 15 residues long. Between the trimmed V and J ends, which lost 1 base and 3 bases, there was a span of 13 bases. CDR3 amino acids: CASSQGPGGVYEQYF. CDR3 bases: TGCGCCAGCAGCCAAGGCCCAGGGGGGGTCTACGAGCAGTACTTC.

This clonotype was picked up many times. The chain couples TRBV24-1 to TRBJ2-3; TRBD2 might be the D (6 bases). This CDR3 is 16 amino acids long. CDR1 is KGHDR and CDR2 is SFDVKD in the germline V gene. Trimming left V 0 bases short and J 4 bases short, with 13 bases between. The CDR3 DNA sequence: TGTGCCACCAGTGATTTGGGGGGGTCAGTTGCAGATACGCAGTATTTT. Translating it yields CATSDLGGSVADTQYF.

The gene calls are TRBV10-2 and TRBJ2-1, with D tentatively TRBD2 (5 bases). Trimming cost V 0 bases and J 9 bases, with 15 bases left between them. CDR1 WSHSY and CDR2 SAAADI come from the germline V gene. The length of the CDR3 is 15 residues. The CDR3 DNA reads TGCGCCAGCAGTGAGTCGATTTCGTCGGGGTCTGAGCAGTTCTTC. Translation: CASSESISSGSEQFF.

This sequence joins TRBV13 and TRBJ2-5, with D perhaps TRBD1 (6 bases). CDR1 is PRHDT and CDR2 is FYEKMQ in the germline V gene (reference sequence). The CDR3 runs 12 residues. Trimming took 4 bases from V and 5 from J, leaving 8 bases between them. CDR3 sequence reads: CASSSDRETQYF. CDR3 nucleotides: TGTGCCAGCAGCTCCGACAGGGAGACCCAGTACTTC.

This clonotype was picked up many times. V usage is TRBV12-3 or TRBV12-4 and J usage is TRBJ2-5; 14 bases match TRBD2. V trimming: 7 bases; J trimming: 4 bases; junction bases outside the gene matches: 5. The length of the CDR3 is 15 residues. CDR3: CASTLGLAGGETQYF. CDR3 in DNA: TGTGCCAGCACCTTAGGACTAGCGGGGGGAGAGACCCAGTACTTC.

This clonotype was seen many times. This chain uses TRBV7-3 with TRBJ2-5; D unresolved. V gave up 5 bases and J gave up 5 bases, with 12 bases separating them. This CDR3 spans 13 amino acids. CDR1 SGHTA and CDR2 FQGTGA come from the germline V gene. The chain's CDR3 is CASSTKRWETQYF. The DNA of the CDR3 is TGTGCCAGCAGCACTAAGCGTTGGGAGACCCAGTACTTC.

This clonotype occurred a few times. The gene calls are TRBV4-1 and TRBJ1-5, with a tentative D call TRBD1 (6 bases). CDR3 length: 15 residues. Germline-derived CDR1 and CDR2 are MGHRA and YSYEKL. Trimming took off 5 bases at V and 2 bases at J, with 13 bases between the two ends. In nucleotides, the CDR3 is TGCGCCAGCAGCTCAATCTACAGGGGCAATCAGCCCCAGCATTTT. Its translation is CASSSIYRGNQPQHF.

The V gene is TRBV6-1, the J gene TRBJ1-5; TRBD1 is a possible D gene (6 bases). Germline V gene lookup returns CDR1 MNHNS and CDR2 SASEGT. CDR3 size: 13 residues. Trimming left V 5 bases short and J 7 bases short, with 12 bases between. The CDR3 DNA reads TGTGCCAGCAGTCGCGGACAGTTACAGCCCCAGCATTTT. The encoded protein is CASSRGQLQPQHF.

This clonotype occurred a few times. CDR3 in DNA: TGTGCCAGTAGTATCCCGGGAGCTTTCTTT. Encoded protein: CASSIPGAFF. The chain is built from TRBV19 and TRBJ1-1, with D hard to call. V lost 3 bases and J 10 bases, leaving 6 bases between the germline ends. There are 10 residues in the CDR3. CDR1 and CDR2 (germline): LNHDA, SQIVND (reference sequence).